Given below is one T cell receptor beta chain in context. Its specificity is unknown. PCR primers comprised 60 Vbeta and 13 Jbeta primers. Measured with immunoSEQ multiplex PCR; TCRdb has only the in-frame clones, and not every one. Of roughly 60,000 clones detected, approximately 70% appear once; the ten largest clones hold roughly a fifth. Deletions cut 0 bases from V and 2 bases from J, with 10 bases between. Germline V gene lookup returns CDR1 LGHNA and CDR2 YNFKEQ. This CDR3 is built from 15 residues. The sample originates from a study of cytomegalovirus exposure and HLA in healthy donors. Regarding the study as a whole: Some V segments (TRBV6-2 and TRBV6-3 among them) were excluded as indistinguishable. Immune exposure information available was restricted to CMV serostatus. According to an earlier analysis, most TCR beta V segments yielded productive rearrangements about 87% or about 30% of the time. Presence/absence analyses supposed approximately even sequencing depth among donors.

The chain has TRBV4-2 and TRBJ1-1, with D perhaps matching TRBD1 (5 bases). The sequence derives from a woman aged 55-75 years in good health and CMV-seropositive. The specimen was PBMCs. CDR3 nucleotides: TGTGCCAGCAGCCAAGATCGAAGGGGAAACACTGAAGCTTTCTTT. Translation gives CASSQDRRGNTEAFF.